This T cell receptor beta chain comes out of a study of cytomegalovirus exposure and HLA in healthy donors. Regarding the study as a whole: Reports indicated that the classifier achieved high specificity and sensitivity in diagnosing cytomegalovirus status. Because they were indistinguishable, some V segments, including TRBV6-2 and TRBV6-3, were excluded. Later analysis reportedly placed an Asian-associated ancestry cluster below the roughly 600-donor mean in N-insertions.

A note on this clone: Its antigen is undetermined.

Germline V lookup: CDR1 LGHNA, CDR2 YNFKEQ. CDR3 size: 14 residues. V lost 5 bases to trimming and J lost 2 bases; unmatched junction nucleotides: 4. PCR involved 60 Vbeta and 13 Jbeta primers. Produced via immunoSEQ multiplex PCR; TCRdb's table is partial and in-frame only. The repertoire holds approximately 190,000 clones, with approximately 80% as singletons. The clonotype originates from a woman under 40 in good health and CMV-seropositive. The J gene is TRBJ2-7, the V gene TRBV4-2, with TRBD1 identical over 9 bases. The source material was PBMCs. The CDR3 DNA reads as TGTGCCAGCAGCGAAGGACAGGGGACCTACGAGCAGTACTTC. Translated: CASSEGQGTYEQYF.